Each of the 18 T cell receptor beta chains below was sequenced from the same sample in a study of T-cell reconstitution after alpha-beta-depleted transplantation in children. For TCRbeta, the library was prepared with unique molecular identifiers. In TCRdb, the PCR reads were re-called with MiXCR into one record per CDR3 protein. The table shows around 420,000 distinct CDR3 sequences, with 16% occurring only once. The material was PBMCs, mostly from graft donor cells, obtained 360 days after TCRalphabeta/CD19-depleted stem cell transplant. All receptors derive from a boy younger than two who had a stem cell transplant for Wiskott-Aldrich syndrome, so the T cells may come from the graft donor.

The chain recombines TRBV5-1 with TRBJ2-7; 14 bases match TRBD2. This CDR3 is built from 18 residues. After removal of 4 bases from V and 2 bases from J, the junction contained 11 bases not matched to a gene. The germline CDR1 and CDR2 sequences are SGHRS and YFSETQ. The CDR3 bases are TGCGCCAGCAGCCCTGGACTAGCGGGAGGCCAAATAGCCTACGAGCAGTACTTC. This codes for CASSPGLAGGQIAYEQYF.

This clonotype was picked up many times. The chain is built from TRBV6-1 and TRBJ2-7; 9 bases are a match to TRBD2. V lost 5 bases to trimming and J lost 3 bases; unmatched junction nucleotides: 8. CDR3 length: 15 residues. Looked up from germline, CDR1 is MNHNS and CDR2 is SASEGT. CDR3 sequence reads: CASSLGLAGIYEQYF. The CDR3 region has the DNA TGTGCCAGCAGTCTCGGGCTAGCGGGAATCTACGAGCAGTACTTC.

The gene calls are TRBV19 and TRBJ2-2; D ambiguous. Deletions cut 3 bases from V and 7 bases from J, with 15 bases between. Germline lookup yields CDR1 LNHDA and CDR2 SQIVND (reference sequence). CDR3 length: 15 residues. The CDR3, as DNA: TGTGCCAGTAGTATTGGTCAGGATACACACGGGGAGCTGTTTTTT. Amino acids: CASSIGQDTHGELFF.

The chain combines TRBV7-2 with TRBJ2-2; D could derive from TRBD1 or TRBD2 (6 bases each). Germline CDR1 and CDR2: SGHTA and FQGNSA. Trimming took 5 bases from V and 2 from J, leaving 18 bases between them. The CDR3 runs to 17 residues. The CDR3 region has the DNA TGTGCCAGCAGCCCGGGGGCCGGGGGCCCTAACACCGGGGAGCTGTTTTTT. Encoded protein: CASSPGAGGPNTGELFF.

The CDR3 sequence: CASSPLGAEQETQYF. The CDR3 DNA reads TGCGCCAGCAGCCCCCTTGGGGCGGAACAAGAGACCCAGTACTTC. This chain joins TRBV5-1 and TRBJ2-5, with D tentatively TRBD1 (5 bases). Deletions cut 4 bases from V and 2 bases from J, with 15 bases between. Germline assignment: CDR1 SGHRS and CDR2 YFSETQ. The CDR3 spans 15 residues.

In this sample, this clonotype turned up a few times. The V call is TRBV28, the J call TRBJ2-7, with TRBD1 as a possible D gene (6 bases). The CDR3 has 13 amino acids. CDR1 is MDHEN, CDR2 SYDVKM, per germline. The V and J ends lost 2 bases and 5 bases respectively, with 10 bases between them. The CDR3 DNA sequence: TGTGCCAGCAGTTTAACAGGGACCCACGAGCAGTACTTC. It encodes CASSLTGTHEQYF.

The chain couples TRBV6-1 to TRBJ1-1, with 7 bases fitting TRBD1. The ends lost 7 bases at V and 4 bases at J; junction bases unmatched: 9. This CDR3 is built from 14 residues. CDR1 is MNHNS and CDR2 is SASEGT in the germline V gene. CDR3 bases: TGTGCCAGCAACGCCCCAGGGGGAGGCACTGAAGCTTTCTTT. Its translation is CASNAPGGGTEAFF.

The table lists this clonotype with many counts. The chain carries TRBV7-8 and TRBJ2-1; D possibly uses TRBD1 or TRBD2 (5 bases each). The germline CDR1 and CDR2 sequences are SGHVS and FQNEAQ. Trimming stripped 1 base from V and 6 bases from J, with 16 bases between. The CDR3 runs 16 residues. The CDR3 DNA sequence: TGTGCCAGCAGCTTAGGAGTAGAGAGGGGTCCCAATGAGCAGTTCTTC. Its protein is CASSLGVERGPNEQFF.

This clonotype was seen only a few times. The V call is TRBV6-4, the J call TRBJ1-5; D not resolved. Germline CDR1 reads MRHNA; CDR2 reads SNTAGT. The germline V and J ends were trimmed by 0 bases and 2 bases, with 11 bases remaining between them. This CDR3 has 16 amino acids. The CDR3 DNA sequence: TGTGCCAGCAGTGACTCGAAGGAGAGGGGCAATCAGCCCCAGCATTTT. It is translated as CASSDSKERGNQPQHF.

The gene calls are TRBV2 and TRBJ1-1; TRBD1 matches 8 bases. Germline-derived CDR1 and CDR2 are SNHLY and FYNNEI. CDR3 length: 13 residues. J gave up 6 bases and V 8 bases, and 8 bases lay outside the gene matches. The CDR3 is CASRDGTGPEAFF. In DNA, the CDR3 is TGTGCCAGCCGCGACGGGACAGGACCTGAAGCTTTCTTT. The complete variable domain, with remaining parts taken from reference TRBV2 and TRBJ1-1, reads EPEVTQTPSHQVTQMGQEVILRCVPISNHLYFYWYRQILGQKVEFLVSFYNNEISEKSEIFDDQFSVERPDGSNFTLKIRSTKLEDSAMYFCASRDGTGPEAFFGQGTRLTVV.

This clonotype was detected only a few times. The chain recombines TRBV20-1 with TRBJ2-4; no reliable D call. CDR1 DFQATT and CDR2 SNEGSKA come from the germline V gene (reference sequence). There are 13 residues in the CDR3. V lost 1 base, J lost 0 bases, and 4 bases lay in between. The CDR3 is CSARGLAKNIQYF. CDR3 in DNA: TGCAGTGCTAGAGGGCTAGCCAAAAACATTCAGTACTTC.

This clonotype was recorded a few times. V is TRBV12-3 or TRBV12-4 and J is TRBJ1-5, with D unresolved. This CDR3 has 11 residues. Trimming took 3 bases from V and 7 from J, leaving 4 bases between them. In DNA form, the CDR3 reads TGTGCCAGCAGTTTTGGACAGCCCCAGCATTTT. This codes for CASSFGQPQHF.

The chain couples TRBV12-3 or TRBV12-4 to TRBJ2-6; D is unclear. This CDR3 has 11 amino acids. V lost 6 bases, J lost 10 bases, and 7 bases lay in between. CDR3 loop: CASSQKNVLTF. CDR3 nucleotides: TGTGCCAGCAGCCAGAAGAACGTCCTGACTTTC.

In this sample, this clonotype turned up a few times. The genes are TRBV20-1 and TRBJ2-7; 8 bases are a match to TRBD2. The CDR3 runs 17 residues. V gave up 6 bases and J gave up 2 bases; unmatched junction bases: 18. Germline V lookup: CDR1 DFQATT, CDR2 SNEGSKA (reference sequence). As DNA, the CDR3 is TGCAGTGCCTCCGGGACTAGTACCCTCCGGGGCACCTACGAGCAGTACTTC. Translated: CSASGTSTLRGTYEQYF.

This clonotype turned up a few times. The gene calls are TRBV12-3 or TRBV12-4 and TRBJ2-2; 7 nucleotides match TRBD2. The CDR3 length is 19 residues. V gave up 2 bases and J gave up 2 bases; unmatched junction bases: 14. CDR3 in DNA: TGTGCCAGCAGTTTAAGGGGACCCCGTAGCGGGCTCAACACCGGGGAGCTGTTTTTT. Translation gives CASSLRGPRSGLNTGELFF.

The table lists this clonotype with a few counts. The genes are TRBV4-3 and TRBJ2-3; 8 positions match TRBD1. Germline V gives CDR1 LGHNA, CDR2 YSLEER. The CDR3 is 16 amino acids. V trimming: 0 bases; J trimming: 2 bases; junction bases outside the gene matches: 4. Here the CDR3 DNA reads TGCGCCAGCAGCCAAGACCGGACAGGGTTCACAGATACGCAGTATTTT. Its translation is CASSQDRTGFTDTQYF.

The chain links TRBV5-1 to TRBJ2-1; D unresolved. Per the germline V gene, CDR1 is SGHRS and CDR2 is YFSETQ. V gave up 0 bases and J gave up 4 bases, with 14 bases separating them. CDR3 length equals 16 residues. CDR3 region: CASSLVSLWWYNEQFF. The CDR3 nucleotides read TGCGCCAGCAGCTTGGTTTCCTTATGGTGGTACAATGAGCAGTTCTTC.

This rearrangement joins TRBV6-5 to TRBJ1-3, with D possibly TRBD1 on 5 matching bases. With 0 bases removed from V and 2 bases from J, the gap between germline ends came to 8 bases. The CDR3 loop spans 15 amino acids. The germline V gene has CDR1 MNHEY and CDR2 SVGAGI. As DNA, the CDR3 is TGTGCCAGCAGTTACTCGACAGCCCCTGGAAACACCATATATTTT. Translation: CASSYSTAPGNTIYF.